The clone carrying this T cell receptor (beta chain) was seen a few times. The record originates from a study of blood T cell repertoires in COVID-19. About the study: Samples of COVID-19 (acute and convalescent) were obtained from the United States, Italy and Spain. PBMCs, B-cell-depleted T cells, or T cells provided the cDNA or gDNA that made up the material.

As processed by the authors: Counts of nucleated cells, estimated from reference gene primer amplification, were obtained. Produced via immunoSEQ multiplex PCR; TCRdb's table is partial and in-frame only. The DNA gave D and trimming, while V, J and clone size come from that table. The repertoire consists of about 75,000 clones, with 88% occurring once and the leading ten covering approximately 19%. The CDR3 loop spans 15 amino acids. V was pared by 0 bases and J by 0 bases, with 7 bases between. Germline V gene lookup returns CDR1 SGDLS and CDR2 YYNGEE. The rearrangement links TRBV9 to TRBJ2-1, with a weak D call TRBD1 (5 bases). The sample consisted of peripheral blood. The sequence was collected from a human donor in a cohort sampled during active COVID-19. The CDR3 spells CASSVEGASYNEQFF. CDR3 in DNA: TGTGCCAGCAGCGTAGAAGGGGCCTCCTACAATGAGCAGTTCTTC. Based on the CDR3 plus reference TRBV9 and TRBJ2-1, the full variable domain is DSGVTQTPKHLITATGQRVTLRCSPRSGDLSVYWYQQSLDQGLQFLIQYYNGEERAKGNILERFSAQQFPDLHSELNLSSLELGDSALYFCASSVEGASYNEQFFGPGTRLTVL.